This T cell receptor (beta chain) was identified in a study of cytotoxic CD8 clonotypes in ibrutinib-treated CLL. This clone has just a few counts. Its target is unknown. TCRdb's table, derived via immunoSEQ multiplex PCR, lists solely in-frame clones and lacks some. The data hold 150,000 to 200,000 clones, with 81% observed a single time. Study-level points and caveats: T-cell clonality at baseline went above that of age-matched healthy donors and rose and fell with circulating CD8+ T-cell counts. Contraction or stability on treatment characterized the public clonotypes, which were uncommon.

This specimen was PBMCs, taken after 12 months of ibrutinib treatment. This clonotype was sampled from a human donor with chronic lymphocytic leukemia.

The CDR3, as DNA: TGTGCCAGCAGCCCTACCCTCACAGTGAACACTGAAGCTTTCTTT. Encoded protein: CASSPTLTVNTEAFF. The chain is built from TRBV5-4 and TRBJ1-1; D remains unclear. Trimming removed 4 bases at V and 0 bases at J, with 13 bases between. The germline gives CDR1 SGHNT, CDR2 YYREEE (reference sequence). The length of the CDR3 is 15 residues.